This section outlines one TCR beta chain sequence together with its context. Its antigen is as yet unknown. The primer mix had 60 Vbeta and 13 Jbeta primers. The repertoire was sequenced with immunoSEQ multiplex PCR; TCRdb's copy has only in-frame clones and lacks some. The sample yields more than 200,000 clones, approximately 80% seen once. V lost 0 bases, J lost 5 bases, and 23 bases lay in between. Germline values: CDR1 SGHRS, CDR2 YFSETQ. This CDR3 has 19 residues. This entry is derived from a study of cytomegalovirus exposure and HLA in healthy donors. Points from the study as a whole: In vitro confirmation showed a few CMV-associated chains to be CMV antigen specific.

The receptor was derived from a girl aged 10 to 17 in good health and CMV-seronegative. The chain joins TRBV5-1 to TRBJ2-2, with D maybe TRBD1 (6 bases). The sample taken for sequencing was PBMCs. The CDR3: CASSLAGWGLHRGTGELFF. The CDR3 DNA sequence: TGCGCCAGCAGCTTGGCCGGTTGGGGGCTGCACCGTGGGACCGGGGAGCTGTTTTTT. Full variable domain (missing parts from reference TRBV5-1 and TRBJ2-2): KAGVTQTPRYLIKTRGQQVTLSCSPISGHRSVSWYQQTPGQGLQFLFEYFSETQRNKGNFPGRFSGRQFSNSRSEMNVSTLELGDSALYLCASSLAGWGLHRGTGELFFGEGSRLTVL.